A single sample gave rise to the 27 T cell receptor beta chains below, sequenced in a study of cytomegalovirus exposure and HLA in healthy donors. Primers: 60 Vbeta forward and 13 Jbeta reverse. Assay used: immunoSEQ multiplex PCR; TCRdb lists only in-frame clones, some missing. The sample consists of 120,000 or so clones, around four fifths of them appearing once. Sequenced input: PBMCs. These receptors were taken from a man younger than 30 in good health and CMV-seropositive.

This clone was recorded only once. This chain links TRBV7-9 with TRBJ1-1, with D tentatively TRBD1 (5 bases). The CDR3 runs 15 residues. Trimming shortened V by 1 base and J by 3 bases, and 12 bases separated the two germline ends. CDR1 is SEHNR, CDR2 FQNEAQ, per germline (reference sequence). CDR3 DNA: TGTGCCAGCAGCTTAGGGTGGGGCGAGGACACTGAAGCTTTCTTT. Translated: CASSLGWGEDTEAFF.

J is TRBJ2-3 and V is TRBV6-5; D unresolved. The ends were cut back, 0 bases at V and 2 bases at J, with 6 bases in the middle. Germline-derived CDR1 and CDR2 are MNHEY and SVGAGI. The CDR3 contains 14 residues. This CDR3 reads CASSYSAITDTQYF. Here the CDR3 DNA reads TGTGCCAGCAGTTACTCAGCGATCACAGATACGCAGTATTTT.

The chain combines TRBV30 with TRBJ1-1; D is unclear. V lost 2 bases to trimming and J lost 12 bases, with 10 bases between them. The CDR3 is made up of 10 amino acids. Germline V gene lookup returns CDR1 GTSNPN and CDR2 SVGIG (reference sequence). The DNA of the CDR3 is TGTGCCTGGAGTAACATTATACCTTTCTTT. Its translation: CAWSNIIPFF.

This chain joins TRBV15 and TRBJ2-7; tentative D call: TRBD1 (6 bases). This CDR3 has 16 residues. CDR1 is LNHNV, CDR2 YYDKDF, per germline (reference sequence). V was shortened by 0 bases and J by 2 bases, with 14 bases between the two germline ends. The CDR3 DNA sequence: TGTGCCACCAGCAGAGAAACAGGGAAGGGCACCTACGAGCAGTACTTC. It specifies CATSRETGKGTYEQYF.

The gene calls are TRBV30 and TRBJ2-5; D not certain. The CDR3 length is 13 residues. With 1 base removed from V and 6 bases from J, the gap between germline ends came to 12 bases. CDR1 is GTSNPN and CDR2 is SVGIG in the germline V gene (reference sequence). Here the CDR3 DNA reads TGTGCCTGGAGTGGTCTAGACGGAAAGACCCAGTACTTC. Residues: CAWSGLDGKTQYF.

The chain combines TRBV7-3 with TRBJ2-1, with 8 positions matching TRBD2. Trimming cost V 4 bases and J 5 bases; bases outside gene matches: 7. Germline V gene data show CDR1 as SGHTA and CDR2 as FQGTGA. The CDR3 is 15 residues long. In DNA form, the CDR3 reads TGTGCCAGCAGCTCCCCCGGACTAGCCAACAATGAGCAGTTCTTC. As protein: CASSSPGLANNEQFF.

The gene calls are TRBV6-6 and TRBJ2-7, with D possibly TRBD2 on 6 matching bases. The germline gives CDR1 MNHNY, CDR2 SVGAGI (reference sequence). The CDR3 runs 14 residues. Between the trimmed V and J ends, which lost 0 bases and 0 bases, there was a span of 6 bases. CDR3 nucleotides: TGTGCCAGCAGTTACTCGCGGGGCTCCTACGAGCAGTACTTC. It yields the protein CASSYSRGSYEQYF.

The rearrangement uses TRBV28 and TRBJ1-5; D call uncertain. Germline V lookup: CDR1 MDHEN, CDR2 SYDVKM. This CDR3 contains 17 residues. Trimming took off 3 bases at V and 0 bases at J, with 15 bases between the two ends. CDR3 residues: CASSFLVGDYSNQPQHF. Written as DNA, the CDR3 is TGTGCCAGCAGTTTTTTGGTAGGAGATTATAGCAATCAGCCCCAGCATTTT.

V gene TRBV7-8 combines with J gene TRBJ2-2; possible D gene TRBD2, 6 bases. Trimming pared 6 bases from V and 6 bases from J, leaving 11 bases between. Germline V gene sequence: CDR1 SGHVS, CDR2 FQNEAQ. The CDR3 is 13 residues long. The CDR3 sequence: CASRPGTAGELFF. CDR3 DNA sequence: TGTGCCAGCAGGCCAGGGACTGCCGGGGAGCTGTTTTTT.

The rearrangement links TRBV6-5 to TRBJ1-2; TRBD1 might be the D (5 bases). CDR1 is MNHEY and CDR2 is SVGAGI in the germline V gene. The ends were cut back, 1 base at V and 3 bases at J, with 9 bases in the middle. The length of the CDR3 is 14 residues. The CDR3 coding sequence is TGTGCCAGCAGTTACTTGGCAGGGTACTATGGCTACACCTTC. Residues: CASSYLAGYYGYTF.

The chain recombines TRBV11-2 with TRBJ1-1, with D possibly matching TRBD1 (5 bases). Trimming stripped 1 base from V and 5 bases from J, with 11 bases between. Germline CDR1 SGHAT, CDR2 FQNNGV. The CDR3 is made up of 14 amino acids. The CDR3 loop is CASSLAEGRTEAFF. CDR3 nucleotide sequence: TGTGCCAGCAGCTTAGCGGAGGGGCGGACTGAAGCTTTCTTT.

The rearrangement joins TRBV25-1 to TRBJ1-1; the D gene is possibly TRBD1 (6 bases). The CDR3 runs to 13 residues. Germline V gives CDR1 MGHDK, CDR2 SYGVNS. Trimming stripped 6 bases from V and 9 bases from J, with 17 bases between. CDR3 in amino acids: CASRWTVNPQAFF. CDR3 nucleotide sequence: TGTGCCAGCAGGTGGACAGTTAATCCCCAAGCTTTCTTT. Filled out from reference TRBV25-1 and TRBJ1-1, the complete variable domain reads EADIYQTPRYLVIGTGKKITLECSQTMGHDKMYWYQQDPGMELHLIHYSYGVNSTEKGDLSSESTVSRIRTEHFPLTLESARPSHTSQYLCASRWTVNPQAFFGQGTRLTVV.

V gene TRBV6-6 combines with J gene TRBJ2-1; 8 positions match TRBD1. Germline V lookup: CDR1 MNHNY, CDR2 SVGAGI (reference sequence). This CDR3 contains 9 residues. Losses at the gene ends were 10 bases for V and 13 bases for J; bases not matched to a gene: 3. CDR3: CAIGQGQFF. The DNA for the CDR3 is TGTGCCATCGGACAGGGACAGTTCTTC.

This clone was seen only once. The J gene is TRBJ2-1, the V gene TRBV2, with TRBD1 matching over 7 bases. The CDR3 spans 16 residues. V gave up 7 bases and J gave up 1 base; unmatched junction bases: 10. Germline assignment: CDR1 SNHLY and CDR2 FYNNEI. CDR3 nucleotides: TGTGCCAGCACCTCCCTAGAGGGGGCGTCCTACAATGAGCAGTTCTTC. It is translated as CASTSLEGASYNEQFF. Variable domain in full (rest from reference TRBV2 and TRBJ2-1): EPEVTQTPSHQVTQMGQEVILRCVPISNHLYFYWYRQILGQKVEFLVSFYNNEISEKSEIFDDQFSVERPDGSNFTLKIRSTKLEDSAMYFCASTSLEGASYNEQFFGPGTRLTVL.

This clone has only a few counts. V usage is TRBV9 and J usage is TRBJ2-1; possible D gene TRBD2, 5 bases. V gave up 0 bases and J gave up 7 bases, with 8 bases separating them. This CDR3 contains 13 residues. The germline CDR1 and CDR2 sequences are SGDLS and YYNGEE. The CDR3 protein is CASSVATGNEQFF. The CDR3 nucleotides are TGTGCCAGCAGCGTAGCTACGGGGAATGAGCAGTTCTTC.

The sample holds one count of this clone. This chain links TRBV25-1 with TRBJ1-1, with D maybe TRBD1 (5 bases). This CDR3 is 14 amino acids long. Per the germline V gene, CDR1 is MGHDK and CDR2 is SYGVNS. V lost 2 bases and J 6 bases, leaving 13 bases between the germline ends. Here the CDR3 DNA reads TGTGCCAGCAGTGAAGGCAGGGTAGGGTCTGAAGCTTTCTTT. This codes for CASSEGRVGSEAFF.

The chain couples TRBV4-1 to TRBJ2-5; 10 bases are shared with TRBD2. Losses at the gene ends were 4 bases for V and 4 bases for J; bases not matched to a gene: 6. Per germline, CDR1 MGHRA and CDR2 YSYEKL. The CDR3 length is 15 residues. CDR3 protein: CASSRSSGGGETQYF. The DNA of the CDR3 is TGCGCCAGCAGCCGTTCTAGCGGGGGAGGAGAGACCCAGTACTTC.

The gene calls are TRBV5-1 and TRBJ1-5, with 10 bases identical to TRBD1. CDR3 length: 16 amino acids. Per germline, CDR1 SGHRS and CDR2 YFSETQ. J gave up 4 bases and V 1 base, and 5 bases lay outside the gene matches. The CDR3 DNA follows: TGCGCCAGCAGCTTGTTCGGGACAGGGGATAATCAGCCCCAGCATTTT. Its protein is CASSLFGTGDNQPQHF. Variable domain in full (rest from reference TRBV5-1 and TRBJ1-5): KAGVTQTPRYLIKTRGQQVTLSCSPISGHRSVSWYQQTPGQGLQFLFEYFSETQRNKGNFPGRFSGRQFSNSRSEMNVSTLELGDSALYLCASSLFGTGDNQPQHFGDGTRLSIL.

This rearrangement joins TRBV7-9 to TRBJ2-3; 10 bases map to TRBD2. Germline V gene data show CDR1 as SEHNR and CDR2 as FQNEAQ (reference sequence). The CDR3 consists of 15 residues. V gave up 5 bases and J gave up 3 bases; unmatched junction bases: 5. The chain's CDR3 is CASSPLAGETDTQYF. The CDR3 nucleotides are TGTGCCAGCAGCCCCCTAGCGGGGGAGACAGATACGCAGTATTTT.

The chain is built from TRBV10-2 and TRBJ2-7, with D possibly being TRBD2 (6 bases). CDR1 and CDR2 (germline): WSHSY, SAAADI. The V gene lost 7 bases and the J gene lost 2 bases, with 15 bases spanning the gap. This CDR3 is 14 amino acids long. The CDR3 spells CASTGGDPPYEQYF. The CDR3 nucleotides are TGCGCCAGCACCGGCGGGGACCCCCCCTACGAGCAGTACTTC.

The chain employs TRBV4-1 and TRBJ2-7; TRBD1 agrees at 7 bases. CDR1 MGHRA and CDR2 YSYEKL come from the germline V gene. V lost 0 bases, J lost 3 bases, and 5 bases stayed unmatched. The CDR3 runs 15 residues. CDR3 sequence (DNA): TGCGCCAGCAGCCAAGAAAATAACAGGGGCTACGAGCAGTACTTC. Residues: CASSQENNRGYEQYF.

The gene calls are TRBV4-1 and TRBJ2-5; the match to TRBD2 covers 11 bases. Germline V lookup: CDR1 MGHRA, CDR2 YSYEKL. Germline trimming cut 3 bases from V and 5 bases from J; bases unmatched to any gene: 8. The CDR3 consists of 16 residues. The CDR3 DNA sequence: TGCGCCAGCAGCCAGTGGCTAGCGGGGGGAGGCGAGACCCAGTACTTC. It encodes CASSQWLAGGGETQYF.

The CDR3 here is CASSQRYRTGDYKTQEQETQYF. The CDR3 DNA sequence: TGTGCCAGCAGCCAAAGATATCGTACGGGGGACTATAAGACCCAAGAGCAAGAGACCCAGTACTTC. This chain connects TRBV14 to TRBJ2-5; 7 bases align to TRBD2. The CDR3 sequence is 22 residues long. The ends lost 2 bases at V and 2 bases at J; junction bases unmatched: 26. CDR1 and CDR2 from the germline V gene are SGHDN and FVKESK. Full variable domain (outside the CDR3, taken from reference TRBV14 and TRBJ2-5): EAGVTQFPSHSVIEKGQTVTLRCDPISGHDNLYWYRRVMGKEIKFLLHFVKESKQDESGMPNNRFLAERTGGTYSTLKVQPAELEDSGVYFCASSQRYRTGDYKTQEQETQYFGPGTRLLVL.

This sequence joins TRBV7-3 and TRBJ2-7; D possibly corresponds to TRBD2 (6 bases). The V end was cut by 1 base, the J end by 1 base, with 14 bases between. The V gene's germline CDR1 is SGHTA and CDR2 FQGTGA. The CDR3 sequence is 16 residues long. DNA of the CDR3: TGTGCCAGCAGCTTAAACCCGGGACTCGGATCCTACGAGCAGTACTTC. Translated, it gives CASSLNPGLGSYEQYF.

The rearrangement uses TRBV7-9 and TRBJ2-7; 7 bases agree with TRBD1. The CDR3 spans 14 residues. V was clipped by 4 bases and J by 2 bases; unmatched bases: 5. Per the germline V gene, CDR1 is SEHNR and CDR2 is FQNEAQ (reference sequence). CDR3 amino acids: CASSSGTAPYEQYF. In DNA form, the CDR3 reads TGTGCCAGCAGCTCCGGGACAGCACCCTACGAGCAGTACTTC.

The rearrangement uses TRBV7-8 and TRBJ1-3; the match to TRBD1 covers 7 bases. Trimming removed 3 bases from V and 0 bases from J; junction bases left unmatched: 5. Germline-derived CDR1 and CDR2 are SGHVS and FQNEAQ. The CDR3 is 16 amino acids. CDR3 in DNA: TGTGCCAGCAGCTTGCAGACAGGGTTCTCTGGAAACACCATATATTTT. Translated: CASSLQTGFSGNTIYF. The whole variable domain, remainder taken from reference TRBV7-8 and TRBJ1-3, is GAGVSQSPRYKVAKRGQDVALRCDPISGHVSLFWYQQALGQGPEFLTYFQNEAQLDKSGLPSDRFFAERPEGSVSTLKIQRTQQEDSAVYLCASSLQTGFSGNTIYFGEGSWLTVV.

V gene TRBV6-4 combines with J gene TRBJ2-3, with TRBD1 matching 7 bases. This CDR3 comprises 14 residues. CDR1 MRHNA and CDR2 SNTAGT come from the germline V gene. V shed 2 bases, J shed 1 base, and the junction held 0 bases outside the gene matches. The CDR3 sequence is CASSDTGGTDTQYF. DNA for the CDR3: TGTGCCAGCAGTGACACAGGGGGCACAGATACGCAGTATTTT.